Listed below are T cell receptor beta chains from one sample, sequenced in a study of shared clonotypes between healthy human individuals. Sequenced by immunoSEQ multiplex PCR; TCRdb stores in-frame clones only, minus some. The data show around 2,100,000 clones, approximately 95% seen once. Sample: naive CD8+ T cells sorted from blood. The receptors here all came from a man younger than 30 in good health. Each CDR3 is given without its conserved first and last residue. Fields, in order: CDR3 protein, J gene, V gene, D gene. The D gene is left open where the match is weak.

cdr3_aa: ATSRGEILDGYT; j_call: TRBJ1-2; v_call: TRBV5-4; d_call: NA
cdr3_aa: ASSVGGQGEKLF; j_call: TRBJ1-4; v_call: TRBV9; d_call: TRBD1
cdr3_aa: ASSSRLSDGTHNEQF; j_call: TRBJ2-1; v_call: TRBV7-9; d_call: NA
cdr3_aa: ASSSGQGRAGELF; j_call: TRBJ2-2; v_call: TRBV27; d_call: TRBD1
cdr3_aa: ASSLLDRGDTEAF; j_call: TRBJ1-1; v_call: TRBV18; d_call: TRBD1
cdr3_aa: ASSYGGTVSPLH; j_call: TRBJ1-6; v_call: TRBV6-5; d_call: TRBD1
cdr3_aa: ASSPGQGHEQY; j_call: TRBJ2-7; v_call: TRBV18; d_call: TRBD1
cdr3_aa: SARSGTYYT; j_call: TRBJ1-2; v_call: TRBV20-1; d_call: NA
cdr3_aa: ASSQDLSSGVYNEQF; j_call: TRBJ2-1; v_call: TRBV4-3; d_call: TRBD2
cdr3_aa: ASSPRRGGSYNEQF; j_call: TRBJ2-1; v_call: TRBV11-3; d_call: NA
cdr3_aa: ASSQDLHGSYEQY; j_call: TRBJ2-7; v_call: TRBV4-3; d_call: NA
cdr3_aa: ASSQGLAGTDTQY; j_call: TRBJ2-3; v_call: TRBV4-1; d_call: NA
cdr3_aa: ASSQEAGRNSYEQY; j_call: TRBJ2-7; v_call: TRBV4-3; d_call: NA